This TCR beta chain emerged from a study of a mutant IDH1 vaccine in newly diagnosed glioma (dated by TCRdb to the early 2020s). In terms of the full investigation: Across visits V03 through V10, patients got a total of eight vaccinations, given in weeks 1, 3, 5, 7, 11, 15, 19 and 23. Longitudinal TCRB deep sequencing was performed for 20 to 25 treated patients wherever samples were available for exploratory analyses. Of the 32 patients who were treated, approximately 60% were male and about 40% were female, and the mean age was around 41 years. Before enrollment, most patients had been given radiochemotherapy with temozolomide as standard therapy, while the rest had received either radiotherapy alone or temozolomide alone. Peripheral blood was collected at six visits: V03 (baseline), V05, V07, V10, V12 and V13. Vaccination started 4-6 weeks after radiotherapy alone, or was given together with temozolomide cycles in the groups whose treatment included chemotherapy.

The sample's time point, from its label and the paper: week 11, during vaccination. Every vaccine dose consisted of 300 ug of a 20-mer mutant IDH1 peptide in Montanide, administered subcutaneously together with topical imiquimod. Donors had newly diagnosed WHO grade 3 or 4 IDH1-mutant astrocytomas with loss of nuclear ATRX. The samples were drawn from NOA16, a multicentre, single-arm, open-label phase I trial in Germany that tested a mutant IDH1 peptide vaccine in humans for the first time. Genomic DNA for TCRB sequencing was isolated from EDTA blood with the DNeasy Blood and Tissue Kit. Via the germline V gene (reference sequence), CDR1 is SEHNR and CDR2 FQNEAQ. V drops 1 base and J drops 2 bases, leaving 9 bases in between. The CDR3 runs 15 amino acids, cysteine and phenylalanine included. Only CDR3 DNA is held: 45 bases, read in frame from base 1. Concerning this clone itself: What antigen it recognizes has not been identified. Base-call qualities are not available, and no considerably larger clone is one nucleotide away.

The library was made by the immunoSEQ multiplex PCR assay. The hsTCRB Kit was used according to the manufacturer's protocol to amplify rearranged TCR beta chain sequences. Sequencing of TCRB libraries was carried out on an Illumina MiSeq. Under the source paper's analysis protocol: The kit vendor's proprietary platform handled demultiplexing, trimming and gene mapping. TCRdb retrieved this table from immuneACCESS and kept in-frame rearrangements only. Not all clones are present; in checked studies, unresolved V genes account for under half, and no reason is known for the remainder. V and J calls and clone size are given by that table; D and trimming were obtained from the DNA. Present in this sample are under 65,000 clones, 80% of which were seen just once. About 6% of the sample lies in the top ten. What the research found in general, with its limitations: Vaccine-induced immune responses across multiple MHC alleles were detected in around 92% of patients. Pseudoprogression seemed to be unrelated to changes in the top peripheral T cell clonotypes found by TCRB sequencing. Availability determined which PBMC samples were chosen for TCRB deep sequencing. The authors noted that analyses of patient blood samples could not be reproduced because of sample limitations.

The receptor comes from a middle-aged man with glioma. The chain joins TRBV7-9 to TRBJ2-1; a tentative D match to TRBD2 spans 6 bases. This sample comprised PBMCs, obtained from a glioma patient whose treatment included an IDH1 peptide vaccine. This receptor carries the CDR3 CASSLVTGAYNEQFF. The sequenced DNA is TGTGCCAGCAGCTTAGTAACGGGGGCCTACAATGAGCAGTTCTTC.